These 21 T cell receptor beta chains share one sample of origin, sequenced in a study of blood T cells in healthy people across ages. It was with a sample-barcoded 5' primer and a J-beta primer mix that a second PCR of about 6 to 12 cycles was run. Via MiXCR, TCRdb re-called the 5' RACE reads, giving one row per CDR3 protein. The table lists some 760,000 distinct CDR3 sequences, 25% of them singletons. The data also belong to a second study, concerning T cells of mothers and their children.

Sequencing used blood. These receptors were taken from a boy younger than 18 in good health.

V usage is TRBV27 and J usage is TRBJ2-5; D remains ambiguous. Germline V gene data show CDR1 as MNHEY and CDR2 as SMNVEV (reference sequence). Deletions cut 6 bases from V and 2 bases from J, with 16 bases between. The CDR3 sequence is 15 residues long. The CDR3 sequence is CASRLMGIAQETQYF. The CDR3, as DNA: TGTGCCAGCAGGCTAATGGGTATCGCACAAGAGACCCAGTACTTC.

This clonotype was detected only a few times. The chain combines TRBV20-1 with TRBJ1-2; D may be TRBD1 (5 bases). The CDR3 is 13 residues long. Germline V CDR1 and CDR2: DFQATT, SNEGSKA (reference sequence). V was cut by 2 bases and J by 0 bases, with 7 bases left in between. The CDR3 sequence: CSARRGSNYGYTF. CDR3 sequence (DNA): TGCAGTGCTAGACGGGGCTCTAACTATGGCTACACCTTC.

V and J are TRBV7-9 and TRBJ2-5, with 7 bases identical to TRBD2. Near its end, the DNA agrees better with TRBJ2-7, so the J call may be wrong. The CDR3 has 15 residues. Germline CDR1 SEHNR, CDR2 FQNEAQ (reference sequence). The DNA for the CDR3 is TGTGCCAGCAGCTACGGGGGGTTCATCGGGGTCGAGCAGTACTTC. Its protein is CASSYGGFIGVEQYF.

The chain uses TRBV12-3 or TRBV12-4 and TRBJ2-2, with D maybe TRBD2 (5 bases). This CDR3 has 11 residues. Trimming pared 6 bases from V and 7 bases from J, leaving 6 bases between. The CDR3 loop is CASRSGGELFF. DNA of the CDR3: TGTGCCAGCAGGAGCGGCGGGGAGCTGTTTTTT.

This clonotype was observed a handful of times. The chain carries TRBV4-3 and TRBJ2-5; TRBD2 aligns across 10 bases. The V segment lost 0 bases and the J segment 0 bases; nucleotides outside the gene matches: 4. The CDR3 loop spans 17 amino acids. The germline gives CDR1 LGHNA, CDR2 YSLEER. The CDR3 nucleotides read TGCGCCAGCAGCCAAGATTGGCTAGCGGGGGACCAAGAGACCCAGTACTTC. As protein: CASSQDWLAGDQETQYF.

The chain is built from TRBV12-3 or TRBV12-4 and TRBJ1-4, with a tentative D call TRBD1 (5 bases). V was shortened by 6 bases and J by 1 base, with 15 bases between the two germline ends. This CDR3 contains 16 residues. The CDR3 nucleotides are TGTGCCAGCAGACGCGGGCCAGGGAGAACTAATGAAAAACTGTTTTTT. Its protein product is CASRRGPGRTNEKLFF.

This clonotype was seen a few times. The chain is built from TRBV7-3 and TRBJ2-5; D unresolved. The J call is doubtful: the DNA matches TRBJ2-1 better. CDR1 and CDR2 (germline): SGHTA, FQGTGA. This CDR3 region has 13 residues. CDR3 amino acids: CASSSLPEAEQFF. The CDR3 DNA reads TGTGCCAGCAGCTCCCTACCCGAGGCGGAGCAGTTCTTC.

This chain connects TRBV7-8 to TRBJ2-5; unclear D gene. The J call may be incorrect, as the DNA end agrees better with TRBJ2-1. The CDR3 runs to 12 residues. Germline V CDR1 and CDR2: SGHVS, FQNEAQ. As DNA, the CDR3 is TGTGCCAGCAGCTTAGTAGTCAGTGAGCAGTTCTTC. Residues: CASSLVVSEQFF.

The chain carries TRBV12-5 and TRBJ2-5; D not certain. The J call is in doubt because the DNA end fits TRBJ2-7 better. In germline, CDR1 is LGHNT, CDR2 FRNRAP. This CDR3 region has 12 residues. The CDR3 DNA is TGTGCTAGTGGGGGTCGACACGGCGAGCAGTACTTC. This gives the protein CASGGRHGEQYF.

The rearrangement uses TRBV5-1 and TRBJ1-1; D not certain. Germline V gene sequence: CDR1 SGHRS, CDR2 YFSETQ. V shed 0 bases and J shed 2 bases, with 8 bases lying between them. The CDR3 extends over 14 amino acids. The chain's CDR3 is CASSLAFTNTEAFF. CDR3 nucleotide sequence: TGCGCCAGCAGCTTGGCCTTTACCAACACTGAAGCTTTCTTT. The full variable domain, with the rest looked up from reference TRBV5-1 and TRBJ1-1, is KAGVTQTPRYLIKTRGQQVTLSCSPISGHRSVSWYQQTPGQGLQFLFEYFSETQRNKGNFPGRFSGRQFSNSRSEMNVSTLELGDSALYLCASSLAFTNTEAFFGQGTRLTVV.

The chain is built from TRBV20-1 and TRBJ1-1; D remains ambiguous. V lost 0 bases, J lost 5 bases, and 10 bases lay in between. The CDR3 runs 13 residues. The germline V gene encodes CDR1 DFQATT and CDR2 SNEGSKA (reference sequence). Here the CDR3 reads CSARDPTSTEAFF. In nucleotides, the CDR3 is TGCAGTGCTAGAGATCCTACTTCGACTGAAGCTTTCTTT.

This chain uses TRBV11-3 with TRBJ1-1, with 8 nucleotides matching TRBD1. J gave up 4 bases and V 5 bases, and 6 bases lay outside the gene matches. CDR1 and CDR2 from the germline V gene are SGHNT and YENEEA. The CDR3 is 14 amino acids. CDR3: CASSKDREATEAFF. CDR3 in DNA: TGTGCCAGCAGCAAGGACAGGGAAGCCACTGAAGCTTTCTTT. The whole variable domain, remainder taken from reference TRBV11-3 and TRBJ1-1, is EAGVVQSPRYKIIEKKQPVAFWCNPISGHNTLYWYLQNLGQGPELLIRYENEEAVDDSQLPKDRFSAERLKGVDSTLKIQPAELGDSAVYLCASSKDREATEAFFGQGTRLTVV.

The gene calls are TRBV7-2 and TRBJ1-5, with D uncertain. The germline V gene has CDR1 SGHTA and CDR2 FQGNSA. The CDR3 runs to 11 residues. V was pared by 7 bases and J by 8 bases, with 9 bases between. CDR3 sequence (DNA): TGTGCCAGCAAAAACCTCAAGCCCCAGCATTTT. It codes for CASKNLKPQHF.

V gene TRBV11-2 combines with J gene TRBJ2-7; 13 nucleotides match TRBD2. V shed 4 bases and J 3 bases; nucleotides not matched to a gene: 3. This CDR3 is built from 15 residues. The germline V gene has CDR1 SGHAT and CDR2 FQNNGV. CDR3 region: CASSSRLAGGYEQYF. The CDR3 DNA reads TGTGCCAGCAGCTCCAGACTAGCGGGAGGCTACGAGCAGTACTTC.

J is TRBJ1-2 and V is TRBV5-1; weak D call: TRBD1 (5 bases). The germline V gene has CDR1 SGHRS and CDR2 YFSETQ. The CDR3 totals 16 residues. V was trimmed by 1 base and J by 8 bases, leaving 21 bases between them. CDR3 sequence: CASSLTAGRATGGYTF. For the CDR3, the DNA is TGCGCCAGCAGCTTGACCGCCGGACGTGCAACAGGCGGCTACACCTTC.

The chain has TRBV2 and TRBJ1-2, with 9 bases fitting TRBD1. Germline-derived CDR1 and CDR2 are SNHLY and FYNNEI. CDR3 size: 13 residues. Unmatched junction bases numbered 10, after V lost 10 bases and J lost 7 bases. Written as DNA, the CDR3 is TGTGCCACCCAACAGGGGGCGGTGATTGGCTACACCTTC. It is translated as CATQQGAVIGYTF.

This clonotype was seen a handful of times. The V call is TRBV2, the J call TRBJ2-4; 8 bases are a match to TRBD1. The CDR3 spans 16 residues. CDR1 SNHLY and CDR2 FYNNEI come from the germline V gene. Unmatched junction bases numbered 8, after V lost 6 bases and J lost 1 base. CDR3 residues: CASRRTGLSAKNIQYF. The CDR3 nucleotides read TGTGCCAGCAGGAGGACAGGGCTTTCGGCCAAAAACATTCAGTACTTC.

CDR3 nucleotide sequence: TGTGCCAGCAGCCTCGGGGACATGGCCTTTAACTATGGCTACACCTTC. This sequence encodes CASSLGDMAFNYGYTF. The rearrangement uses TRBV3-1 and TRBJ1-2, with a possible D match to TRBD1 (6 bases). V lost 4 bases to trimming and J lost 1 base, with 16 bases between them. The CDR3 runs to 16 residues. The germline gives CDR1 LGHDT, CDR2 YNNKEL (reference sequence).

The chain recombines TRBV19 with TRBJ2-6; D is undetermined. From germline, CDR1 is LNHDA and CDR2 SQIVND (reference sequence). CDR3 length equals 17 residues. V was clipped by 5 bases and J by 0 bases, with 14 bases between them. CDR3 residues: CASSYWTPSSGANVLTF. In DNA form, the CDR3 reads TGTGCCAGTAGTTATTGGACGCCGAGCTCTGGGGCCAACGTCCTGACTTTC.

This chain connects TRBV29-1 to TRBJ1-2; 9 nucleotides line up with TRBD1. After removal of 8 bases from V and 6 bases from J, the junction contained 4 bases not matched to a gene. Germline V gene sequence: CDR1 SQVTM, CDR2 ANQGSEA. This CDR3 is built from 11 residues. The CDR3 region is CSLGQGHGYTF. The CDR3 DNA is TGCAGCCTAGGACAGGGGCATGGCTACACCTTC.

This clonotype was counted between two and nine times. An end of the junction differs from the germline gene, which may be a read error. In DNA form, the CDR3 reads TGTGCCAGCAGTGCCCGGGACTCTCTTTACAATGGGCAGTTCTTC. It encodes CASSARDSLYNGQFF. J is TRBJ2-5 and V is TRBV6-1; D is perhaps TRBD2 (6 bases). With the DNA end fitting TRBJ2-1 better, the J assignment may be wrong. The CDR3 extends over 15 amino acids. The V gene's germline CDR1 is MNHNS and CDR2 SASEGT.